The 5 T cell receptor beta chains below come from one sample, sequenced in a study of siplizumab effects on memory and regulatory T cells. Profiling relied on immunoSEQ multiplex PCR, and the TCRdb table lists in-frame clones only, not all of them. This table holds 100,000 or so clones, more than 85% found once. Sequenced sample: CD4+ T cells sorted from blood. These receptor sequences come from a human donor in good health.

This clone was seen once. V and J are TRBV4-1 and TRBJ2-7; 8 bases align to TRBD2. CDR1 is MGHRA, CDR2 YSYEKL, per germline. This CDR3 region has 20 residues. V lost 0 bases, J lost 1 base, and 17 bases stayed unmatched. CDR3 DNA sequence: TGCGCCAGCAGCCAAGAATCAGCGGGAGAGGTTTTTGTTTTTTCCTACGAGCAGTACTTC. This gives the protein CASSQESAGEVFVFSYEQYF.

This clone appeared a single time. Distinct nucleotide sequences in the sample also encode this CDR3. This chain links TRBV5-1 with TRBJ2-6; weak D call: TRBD2 (5 bases). The CDR3 length is 16 residues. V lost 0 bases and J lost 0, with 7 bases in between. Per germline, CDR1 SGHRS and CDR2 YFSETQ. CDR3 loop: CASSLGRGSGANVLTF. For the CDR3, the DNA is TGCGCCAGCAGCTTGGGCCGGGGCTCTGGGGCCAACGTCCTGACTTTC. Using reference TRBV5-1 and TRBJ2-6 for the parts outside the CDR3, the full variable domain is KAGVTQTPRYLIKTRGQQVTLSCSPISGHRSVSWYQQTPGQGLQFLFEYFSETQRNKGNFPGRFSGRQFSNSRSEMNVSTLELGDSALYLCASSLGRGSGANVLTFGAGSRLTVL.

The V and J genes are TRBV5-4 and TRBJ2-7, with 9 bases that match TRBD2. This CDR3 has 18 residues. V shed 7 bases, J shed 0 bases, and the junction held 17 bases outside the gene matches. In germline, CDR1 is SGHNT, CDR2 YYREEE (reference sequence). The CDR3 nucleotides are TGTGCCAGCCGAAGAGAGATGCGGGGGGGAATCAGCTCCTACGAGCAGTACTTC. Its protein product is CASRREMRGGISSYEQYF. Full variable domain (remainder filled in from reference TRBV5-4 and TRBJ2-7): ETGVTQSPTHLIKTRGQQVTLRCSSQSGHNTVSWYQQALGQGPQFIFQYYREEENGRGNFPPRFSGLQFPNYSSELNVNALELDDSALYLCASRREMRGGISSYEQYFGPGTRLTVT.

The CDR3, as DNA: TGTGCCAGCAGCTTGTCAGGGCGGGCCGGGGAGCTGTTTTTT. This sequence encodes CASSLSGRAGELFF. This chain joins TRBV5-4 and TRBJ2-2; TRBD1 or TRBD2 may be the D gene (5 bases each). The CDR3 loop spans 14 amino acids. V was clipped by 1 base and J by 6 bases, with 10 bases between them. Germline V gene lookup returns CDR1 SGHNT and CDR2 YYREEE (reference sequence).

This rearrangement joins TRBV15 to TRBJ2-1; D perhaps matches TRBD2 (5 bases). The germline gives CDR1 LNHNV, CDR2 YYDKDF (reference sequence). This CDR3 is 20 amino acids long. Trimming removed 0 bases at V and 0 bases at J, with 21 bases between. CDR3 in DNA: TGTGCCACCAGCAGAGATTTCGTCGGCGGGCCCGGAAGCTCCTACAATGAGCAGTTCTTC. Translating it yields CATSRDFVGGPGSSYNEQFF.